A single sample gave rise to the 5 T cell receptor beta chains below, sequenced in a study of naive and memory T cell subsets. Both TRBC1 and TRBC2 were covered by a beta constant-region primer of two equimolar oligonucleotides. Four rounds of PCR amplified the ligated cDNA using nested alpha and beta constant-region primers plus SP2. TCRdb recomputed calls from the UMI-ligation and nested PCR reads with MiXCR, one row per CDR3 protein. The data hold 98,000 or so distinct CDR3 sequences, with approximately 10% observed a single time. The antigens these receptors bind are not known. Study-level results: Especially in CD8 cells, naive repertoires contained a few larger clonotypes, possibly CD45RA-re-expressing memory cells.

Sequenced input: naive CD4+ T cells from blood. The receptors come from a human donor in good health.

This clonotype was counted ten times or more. The CDR3 sequence is CASSYGQGTYEQYF. CDR3 nucleotide sequence: TGTGCCAGCAGCTATGGGCAGGGCACCTACGAGCAGTACTTC. The chain joins TRBV11-3 to TRBJ2-7; the D gene is possibly TRBD1 (5 bases). Trimming left V 4 bases short and J 2 bases short, with 12 bases between. This CDR3 is 14 amino acids long. Germline V CDR1 and CDR2: SGHNT, YENEEA.

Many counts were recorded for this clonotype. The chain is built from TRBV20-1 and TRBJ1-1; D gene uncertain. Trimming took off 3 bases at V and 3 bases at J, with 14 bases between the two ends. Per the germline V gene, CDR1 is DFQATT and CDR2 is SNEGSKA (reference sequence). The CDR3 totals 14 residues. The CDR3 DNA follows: TGCAGTGCTAGTCTAGGGCGAAGGGACACTGAAGCTTTCTTT. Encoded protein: CSASLGRRDTEAFF.

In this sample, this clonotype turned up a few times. CDR3: CASSSSTTSQYF. The CDR3 DNA reads TGTGCCAGCAGCTCCTCGACCACTTCTCAGTATTTT. The rearrangement joins TRBV7-2 to TRBJ2-3; D call uncertain. Germline CDR1 and CDR2: SGHTA and FQGNSA. The CDR3 has 12 residues. With 4 bases removed from V and 12 bases from J, the gap between germline ends came to 14 bases.

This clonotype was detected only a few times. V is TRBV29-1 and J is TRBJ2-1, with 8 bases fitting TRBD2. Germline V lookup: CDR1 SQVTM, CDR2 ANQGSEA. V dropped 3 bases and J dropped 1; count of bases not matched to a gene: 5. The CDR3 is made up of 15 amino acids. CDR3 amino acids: CSVEGSGGSYNEQFF. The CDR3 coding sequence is TGCAGCGTTGAGGGTTCGGGGGGGTCCTACAATGAGCAGTTCTTC.

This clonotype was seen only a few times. The CDR3 spells CASSPKSGTGGSYF. The CDR3 DNA sequence: TGTGCCAGCTCACCAAAATCCGGGACAGGGGGATCGTATTTT. The chain combines TRBV18 with TRBJ2-3; 11 bases fit TRBD1. Germline CDR1 is KGHSH and CDR2 is LQKENI. CDR3 length: 14 residues. J was trimmed by 14 bases and V by 2 bases; bases with no gene match: 9.